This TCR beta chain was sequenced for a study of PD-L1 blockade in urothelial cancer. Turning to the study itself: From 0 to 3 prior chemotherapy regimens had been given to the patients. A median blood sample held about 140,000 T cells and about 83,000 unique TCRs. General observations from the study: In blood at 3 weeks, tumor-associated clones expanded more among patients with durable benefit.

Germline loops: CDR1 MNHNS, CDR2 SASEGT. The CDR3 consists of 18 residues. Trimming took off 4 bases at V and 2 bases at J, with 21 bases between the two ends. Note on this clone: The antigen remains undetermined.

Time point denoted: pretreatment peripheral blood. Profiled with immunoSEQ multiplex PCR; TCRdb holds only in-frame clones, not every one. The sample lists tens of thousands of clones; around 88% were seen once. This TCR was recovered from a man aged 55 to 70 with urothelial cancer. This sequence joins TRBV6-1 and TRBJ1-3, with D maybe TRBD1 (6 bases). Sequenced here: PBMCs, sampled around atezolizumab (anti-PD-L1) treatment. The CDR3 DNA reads TGTGCCAGCAGTGTGGGGGGCCTTACAGGGACTACTGGAAACACCATATATTTT. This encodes CASSVGGLTGTTGNTIYF.